These 6 T cell receptor beta chains were sequenced from one sample in a study of cytomegalovirus exposure and HLA in healthy donors. PCR involved 60 Vbeta and 13 Jbeta primers. Repertoires were generated with immunoSEQ multiplex PCR, while TCRdb's copy carries only in-frame clones and drops some. The sample records 150,000 to 200,000 clones, about two thirds being singletons. Sequencing used PBMCs. All receptors derive from a man younger than 40 in good health and CMV-seropositive.

J is TRBJ2-2 and V is TRBV28; D is possibly TRBD1 (6 bases). Germline V gives CDR1 MDHEN, CDR2 SYDVKM. The CDR3 is made up of 13 amino acids. V lost 6 bases, J lost 6 bases, and 11 bases lay in between. CDR3 sequence: CASSLQGAGELFF. The DNA of the CDR3 is TGTGCCAGCAGCCTACAGGGAGCCGGGGAGCTGTTTTTT.

The chain links TRBV5-1 to TRBJ2-3; D may be TRBD2 (6 bases). This CDR3 spans 17 amino acids. Germline CDR1 and CDR2: SGHRS and YFSETQ. V lost 5 bases, J lost 0 bases, and 19 bases lay in between. CDR3 nucleotide sequence: TGCGCCAGCAGTAGCGGAAACTTACCAAGTAGCACAGATACGCAGTATTTT. Its translation: CASSSGNLPSSTDTQYF.

Notes on this clone: The sample holds other DNA sequences that translate to the same CDR3. V gene TRBV5-1 combines with J gene TRBJ2-7, with TRBD2 matching over 15 bases. The V and J ends lost 2 bases and 1 base, in that order; junction bases with no gene match: 1. CDR1 and CDR2 from the germline V gene are SGHRS and YFSETQ. CDR3 length: 16 amino acids. The CDR3 protein is CASSLGLAGGSYEQYF. CDR3 nucleotide sequence: TGCGCCAGCAGCTTAGGACTAGCGGGAGGGTCCTACGAGCAGTACTTC.

This clone was seen only a few times. This rearrangement joins TRBV30 to TRBJ1-1; 8 nucleotides align to TRBD1. The germline V gene encodes CDR1 GTSNPN and CDR2 SVGIG (reference sequence). V gave up 2 bases and J gave up 8 bases; unmatched junction bases: 19. The CDR3 totals 17 residues. CDR3 residues: CAWSLQGQGDFPREAFF. The CDR3 nucleotides read TGTGCCTGGAGTCTACAAGGACAGGGAGATTTTCCCAGGGAAGCTTTCTTT.

In this sample, this clone turned up once. This chain connects TRBV15 to TRBJ1-6, with D perhaps TRBD1 (5 bases). CDR1 is LNHNV, CDR2 YYDKDF, per germline (reference sequence). V lost 0 bases, J lost 7 bases, and 7 bases lay in between. CDR3 length equals 14 residues. The CDR3 is CATSREKGNSPLHF. The CDR3 DNA reads as TGTGCCACCAGCAGAGAAAAGGGGAATTCACCCCTCCACTTT.

The rearrangement uses TRBV9 and TRBJ2-3; 7 bases are a match to TRBD2. J was trimmed by 4 bases and V by 2 bases; bases with no gene match: 7. The CDR3 has 15 amino acids. Germline V gene lookup returns CDR1 SGDLS and CDR2 YYNGEE. CDR3 nucleotides: TGTGCCAGCAGCGTTTACAGCGGGATGTCAGATACGCAGTATTTT. Protein product: CASSVYSGMSDTQYF.